This T cell receptor (beta chain) was sequenced in a study of shared clonotypes between healthy human individuals. General study points: The study found lower generation probabilities in non-shared clonotypes than in those shared by all four donors.

Naive CD8 cells, CD45RO-negative and positively selected for CCR7, excluded terminally differentiated effector memory CD45RA+ cells. Germline CDR1 and CDR2: SQVTM and ANQGSEA. The V and J ends lost 3 bases and 4 bases respectively, with 17 bases between them. The CDR3 has 15 amino acids. Genomic DNA of each subset was evenly split across several immunoSEQ plates. The method was immunoSEQ multiplex PCR; TCRdb's version includes in-frame clones alone and lacks a portion of them. The data hold about 800,000 clones, with roughly 96% observed a single time. Details on this clone: The antigen remains unidentified.

J is TRBJ2-3 and V is TRBV29-1; D might be TRBD2 (7 bases). The source of this sequence is a man aged 25 to 40 in good health. The sample taken for sequencing was naive CD8+ T cells sorted from blood. CDR3 protein: CSVDGIRGAPDTQYF. In DNA, the CDR3 is TGCAGCGTTGATGGAATTCGGGGGGCCCCAGATACGCAGTATTTT.